The present T cell receptor beta chain was sequenced within a study of cytomegalovirus exposure and HLA in healthy donors. PCR was performed using 60 Vbeta and 13 Jbeta primers. Libraries were prepared by immunoSEQ multiplex PCR; TCRdb keeps only in-frame clonotypes and omits some of them. The table has some 90,000 clones, over 60% seen once. The receptor's source is a middle-aged man in good health and CMV-seronegative. Sequencing was performed on PBMCs.

CDR3 nucleotide sequence: TGTGCCAGCAGTCACGGCGGGGAGACCCAGTACTTC. This translates into CASSHGGETQYF. This chain connects TRBV11-3 to TRBJ2-5, with D perhaps TRBD2 (5 bases). Germline V gene lookup returns CDR1 SGHNT and CDR2 YENEEA. V was cut by 6 bases and J by 5 bases, with 10 bases left in between. CDR3 length: 12 residues.